This is a list of T cell receptor beta chains from one sample in a study of cytomegalovirus exposure and HLA in healthy donors. The assay was immunoSEQ multiplex PCR, and TCRdb's table has in-frame clones only and misses some. The sample contains about 92,000 clones, less than 70% of which appear only once. Material: PBMCs. The receptors come from a man in his fifties in good health and CMV-seronegative. CDR3s include the opening cysteine and the closing phenylalanine or tryptophan. A D gene is named only where the DNA matches it firmly. Not all rows give a size; the values are once, few, many and, for expanded clones, a class.

.,TRBJ1-3,TRBV4-3,.,CANTAQTGNTIYF,TGCGCCAACACGGCGCAGACAGGAAACACCATATATTTT
.,TRBJ2-7,TRBV6-5,.,CASWGNREIYEQYF,TGTGCCAGTTGGGGCAACAGGGAGATCTACGAGCAGTACTTC
.,TRBJ1-5,TRBV4-3,.,CASSQSYAGGVGNQPQHF,TGCGCCAGCAGCCAGTCCTACGCCGGGGGAGTGGGCAATCAGCCCCAGCATTTT
TRBD2,TRBJ2-7,TRBV30,.,CAWTSGAYEQYF,TGTGCCTGGACTAGCGGGGCCTACGAGCAGTACTTC
.,TRBJ1-1,TRBV11-2,.,CASSLGKVGDTEAFF,TGTGCCAGCAGCTTAGGCAAGGTAGGGGACACTGAAGCTTTCTTT
TRBD1,TRBJ1-5,TRBV6-5,.,CASRGQGFNQPQHF,TGTGCCAGCAGGGGACAGGGATTTAATCAGCCCCAGCATTTT
TRBD2,TRBJ2-5,TRBV5-4,.,CASSFSGGRETQYF,TGTGCCAGCAGCTTTAGCGGGGGTCGCGAGACCCAGTACTTC
.,TRBJ1-1,TRBV7-8,once,CASSLEASGTEAFF,TGTGCCAGCAGCTTAGAGGCCTCGGGAACTGAAGCTTTCTTT
.,TRBJ1-1,TRBV2,few,CASSPQGNTEAFF,TGTGCCAGCAGTCCCCAGGGCAACACTGAAGCTTTCTTT
TRBD1,TRBJ1-5,TRBV2,.,CASRAGTGYNQPQHF,TGTGCCAGCAGGGCCGGGACAGGGTACAATCAGCCCCAGCATTTT
TRBD1,TRBJ2-2,TRBV5-1,.,CASSPGPGTGDVGELFF,TGCGCCAGCAGCCCGGGCCCCGGGACAGGGGACGTCGGGGAGCTGTTTTTT
.,TRBJ2-1,TRBV5-4,.,CASSLARQELYNEQFF,TGTGCCAGCAGCTTGGCCAGACAGGAGTTATACAATGAGCAGTTCTTC
TRBD1,TRBJ1-5,TRBV5-1,.,CASSMGTGREQPQHF,TGCGCCAGCAGCATGGGGACAGGACGGGAACAGCCCCAGCATTTT
.,TRBJ1-5,TRBV7-8,.,CASSFGGAQPQHF,TGTGCCAGCAGCTTCGGGGGGGCTCAGCCCCAGCATTTT
TRBD1,TRBJ2-1,TRBV7-9,.,CASNYRGGGFNEQFF,TGTGCCAGCAACTATCGAGGGGGCGGGTTCAATGAGCAGTTCTTC
.,TRBJ1-6,TRBV27,.,CARSNRNSRGIGSPLHF,TGTGCCAGGAGTAACCGAAACAGCAGGGGAATAGGATCACCCCTCCACTTT
TRBD2,TRBJ2-1,TRBV4-2,.,CASSQDRSGGVNEQFF,TGTGCCAGCAGCCAAGATCGAAGCGGGGGGGTCAATGAGCAGTTCTTC
.,TRBJ1-3,TRBV29-1,few,CSVGEGRNTIYF,TGCAGCGTTGGGGAGGGACGAAACACCATATATTTT
TRBD2,TRBJ2-1,TRBV5-6,.,CASSPLAGEQFF,TGTGCCAGCAGCCCCCTAGCGGGAGAGCAGTTCTTC
TRBD1,TRBJ1-2,TRBV9,.,CASSGDSGGYGYTF,TGTGCCAGCAGCGGGGACAGTGGAGGATATGGCTACACCTTC